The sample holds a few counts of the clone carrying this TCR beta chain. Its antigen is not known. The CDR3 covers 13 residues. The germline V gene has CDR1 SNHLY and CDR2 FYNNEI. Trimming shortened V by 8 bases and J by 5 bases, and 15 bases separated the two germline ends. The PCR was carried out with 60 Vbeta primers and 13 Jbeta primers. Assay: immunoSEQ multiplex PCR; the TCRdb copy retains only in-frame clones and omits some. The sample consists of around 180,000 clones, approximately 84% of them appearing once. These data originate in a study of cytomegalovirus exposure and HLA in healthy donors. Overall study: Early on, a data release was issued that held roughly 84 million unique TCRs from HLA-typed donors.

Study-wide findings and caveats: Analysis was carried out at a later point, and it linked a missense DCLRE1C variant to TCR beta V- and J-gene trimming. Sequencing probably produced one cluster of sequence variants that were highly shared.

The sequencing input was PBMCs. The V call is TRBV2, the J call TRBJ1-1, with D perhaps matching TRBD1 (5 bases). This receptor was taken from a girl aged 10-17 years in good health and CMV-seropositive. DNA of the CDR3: TGTGCCAGCTCCCCCAGGGAGGGAACTGAAGCTTTCTTT. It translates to CASSPREGTEAFF.